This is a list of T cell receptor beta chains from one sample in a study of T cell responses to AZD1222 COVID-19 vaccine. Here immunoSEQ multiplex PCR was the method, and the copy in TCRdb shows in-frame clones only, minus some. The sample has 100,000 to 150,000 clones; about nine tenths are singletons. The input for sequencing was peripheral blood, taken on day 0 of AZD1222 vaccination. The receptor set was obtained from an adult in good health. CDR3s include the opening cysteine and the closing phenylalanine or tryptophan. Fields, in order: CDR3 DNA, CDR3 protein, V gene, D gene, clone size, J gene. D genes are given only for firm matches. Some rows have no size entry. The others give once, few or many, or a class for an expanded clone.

TGTGCCAGCAGCATGACGGGGAATCAGCCCCAGCATTTT | CASSMTGNQPQHF | TRBV6-5 | - | - | TRBJ1-5
TGTGCCACCAAGAGGTTGGACAGCAATGAAAAACTGTTTTTT | CATKRLDSNEKLFF | TRBV14 | - | - | TRBJ1-4
TGCAGTGCTAGTGGCATAGCTAAGAAAAACATTCAGTACTTC | CSASGIAKKNIQYF | TRBV20-1 | - | - | TRBJ2-4
TGCAGCGTTGGGAAGGGAAGAAATCAGCCCCAGCATTTT | CSVGKGRNQPQHF | TRBV29-1 | - | - | TRBJ1-5
TGTGCCAGCAGTGAAGAGGGTGAAAAACTGTTTTTT | CASSEEGEKLFF | TRBV2 | - | - | TRBJ1-4
TGTGCCAGCAGCCCCTTGCGCACGTTTGGAAACACCATATATTTT | CASSPLRTFGNTIYF | TRBV7-8 | - | - | TRBJ1-3
TGCGCCAGCAGCCAAGTGACTAGCGGGGGCGCAGATACGCAGTATTTT | CASSQVTSGGADTQYF | TRBV4-1 | TRBD2 | few | TRBJ2-3
TGTGCCAGCAGCCAAGAGGGTCGGGAAGCTTTCTTT | CASSQEGREAFF | TRBV4-2 | - | - | TRBJ1-1
TGTGCCAGCAGTTCACAGGGGGGGGGTCAGCCCCAGCATTTT | CASSSQGGGQPQHF | TRBV27 | TRBD1 | once | TRBJ1-5
TGTGCCAGCAGAGGGACAACACGCTATGGCTACACCTTC | CASRGTTRYGYTF | TRBV6-5 | - | - | TRBJ1-2
TGTGCCAGCAGCGAGCTCTACACTGAAGCTTTCTTT | CASSELYTEAFF | TRBV3-1/TRBV3-2 | - | - | TRBJ1-1
- | CASSLSPWGWGTGELFF | TRBV21-1 | - | - | TRBJ2-2
TGTGCCAGCAGTTACGGGGGACAGCTTTATAATTCACCCCTCCACTTT | CASSYGGQLYNSPLHF | TRBV6-5 | TRBD1 | few | TRBJ1-6
TGTGCCAGCAGACCGGAGGGGGCGCGGGTCTATGGCTACACCTTC | CASRPEGARVYGYTF | TRBV13 | TRBD1 | - | TRBJ1-2
TGTGCCAGCTCCCAGGGGGAGAATCAGCCCCAGCATTTT | CASSQGENQPQHF | TRBV18 | TRBD1 | - | TRBJ1-5
TGTGCCTGGGACCCAGGACAGGCGAACCCCATGAACACTGAAGCTTTCTTT | CAWDPGQANPMNTEAFF | TRBV30 | TRBD1 | - | TRBJ1-1
TGTGCCAGCAGCCAAGATCGGGTGGGCACAGATACGCAGTATTTT | CASSQDRVGTDTQYF | TRBV4-2 | - | - | TRBJ2-3
TGTGCCAGCAGCTCCCGGACAGCGGATCAGCCCCAGCATTTT | CASSSRTADQPQHF | TRBV5-6 | - | - | TRBJ1-5
TGCGCCAGCTGGGGCGTCACAGATACGCAGTATTTT | CASWGVTDTQYF | TRBV5-1 | - | - | TRBJ2-3
TGTGCCAGCAGCCAGTCCCTACTTAACACTGAAGCTTTCTTT | CASSQSLLNTEAFF | TRBV6-5 | - | - | TRBJ1-1
TGTGCCAGCAGCGTTCAAGGGGTTAGTGGAAACACCATATATTTT | CASSVQGVSGNTIYF | TRBV9 | - | - | TRBJ1-3
TGTGCCAGCACGCCAGCCCGGGGTAACTATGGCTACACCTTC | CASTPARGNYGYTF | TRBV3-1/TRBV3-2 | - | - | TRBJ1-2
TGCAGTGCCAGCTCCTACAATGAGCAGTTCTTC | CSASSYNEQFF | TRBV20-1 | - | - | TRBJ2-1
TGTGCCAGCAGTCCTTCGACGGTGAACACTGAAGCTTTCTTT | CASSPSTVNTEAFF | TRBV6-4 | - | - | TRBJ1-1
TGTGCCATCAGTGATAGAACAGATACGCAGTATTTT | CAISDRTDTQYF | TRBV10-3 | - | - | TRBJ2-3
TGTGCCAGCAGCCCCGGGACTATCTACGAGCAGTACTTC | CASSPGTIYEQYF | TRBV7-9 | TRBD2 | - | TRBJ2-7
TGTGCCAGCAGCCAAGCTTCCCTCGGAAAGGCCCATAATTCACCCCTCCACTTT | CASSQASLGKAHNSPLHF | TRBV4-2 | - | - | TRBJ1-6
TGTGCCAGCAGCCCGGGGACAGGGTCCCACAATGAGCAGTTCTTC | CASSPGTGSHNEQFF | TRBV11-2 | TRBD1 | - | TRBJ2-1
TGCAGTGCTAGTGAGGGAGTGGCAGGCGAGGGCTATGGCTACACCTTC | CSASEGVAGEGYGYTF | TRBV20-1 | - | - | TRBJ1-2
TGTGCCAGCAGCTCCCGACTAGCGGGGGGCGCTTACAATGAGCAGTTCTTC | CASSSRLAGGAYNEQFF | TRBV11-2 | TRBD2 | - | TRBJ2-1
TGTGCCAGCAGCGAACCCCCAGGGTGGGCTGGCTACACCTTC | CASSEPPGWAGYTF | TRBV6-2/TRBV6-3 | - | - | TRBJ1-2
TGTGCCAGCAGCGTAGACGGGACAGGGGACAAGACCCAGTACTTC | CASSVDGTGDKTQYF | TRBV9 | TRBD1 | - | TRBJ2-5
TGTGCCAGCAGTTACTCAGACAGGGTTCAGCCCCAGCATTTT | CASSYSDRVQPQHF | TRBV6-5 | TRBD1 | few | TRBJ1-5
TGTGCCAGCAGTGAAGGGCTTGGAGGGGGCACTGAAGCTTTCTTT | CASSEGLGGGTEAFF | TRBV2 | - | - | TRBJ1-1
TGCAGTGCTACACAGGGGTTCGAGCAGTACTTC | CSATQGFEQYF | TRBV20-1 | TRBD1 | - | TRBJ2-7
TGTGCCAGCAGCCTTCGAACGGCCTCCGATGAGCAGTTCTTC | CASSLRTASDEQFF | TRBV7-2 | - | - | TRBJ2-1
TGTGCCAGCTCACCCGGAGACGGGACCTACGAGCAGTACTTC | CASSPGDGTYEQYF | TRBV18 | - | - | TRBJ2-7
TGTGCCAGCAGTGGCGACAACGAAGGCGAGCAGTACTTC | CASSGDNEGEQYF | TRBV2 | - | - | TRBJ2-7
TGTGCCAGCAGCCCGTGGACAGGGCCAGAGTATGGCTACACCTTC | CASSPWTGPEYGYTF | TRBV3-1/TRBV3-2 | TRBD1 | once | TRBJ1-2
TGTGCCAGCAGCGACAGGGTGCGTTCACCCCTCCACTTT | CASSDRVRSPLHF | TRBV12-3/TRBV12-4 | TRBD1 | - | TRBJ1-6
TGTGCCATCCACGGAGAGGTCGGTGGGGACTATGGCTACACCTTC | CAIHGEVGGDYGYTF | TRBV10-3 | - | - | TRBJ1-2
TGTGCCAGTAGTATCCCCGGGGAGGGACTTGAGGCTTTCTTT | CASSIPGEGLEAFF | TRBV19 | - | once | TRBJ1-1
TGTGCCAGCAGCCTACCGGACTCAAACACTGAAGCTTTCTTT | CASSLPDSNTEAFF | TRBV7-9 | - | - | TRBJ1-1
TGTGCCAGCAGTTTCAGGGGAAACGAGCAGTACTTC | CASSFRGNEQYF | TRBV27 | - | - | TRBJ2-7
TGTGCCAGCACCCCGGGCCTAAATGAAAAACTGTTTTTT | CASTPGLNEKLFF | TRBV2 | - | few | TRBJ1-4
TGTGCGGTAGCGGGGGGGCCTCTTAGCATTCAGTACTTC | CAVAGGPLSIQYF | TRBV19 | TRBD2 | once | TRBJ2-4
TGTGCCATCAGGGAACCAGGGGTGGGGGCCAACGTCCTGACTTTC | CAIREPGVGANVLTF | TRBV10-3 | - | - | TRBJ2-6
TGTGCCAGCAGTGATGGCCTTGTAAGCTCTGGAAACACCATATATTTT | CASSDGLVSSGNTIYF | TRBV6-1 | - | - | TRBJ1-3
TGTGCCAGCAGCGCTGGCCCCGGATCGGAAGCTTTCTTT | CASSAGPGSEAFF | TRBV9 | - | - | TRBJ1-1
TGTGCCAGCAGTCTTACGAACACCGGGGAGCTGTTTTTT | CASSLTNTGELFF | TRBV27 | - | - | TRBJ2-2